Only a few counts were recorded for the clone carrying this T cell receptor (beta chain). The data derive from a study of blood T cell repertoires in COVID-19. About the research overall: COVID-19 samples from acute and convalescent phases originated in the United States, Italy and Spain. The cDNA or gDNA used as material had been derived from T cells, B-cell-depleted T cells, or PBMCs.

The CDR3 consists of 18 residues. V lost 0 bases to trimming and J lost 6 bases; unmatched junction nucleotides: 12. CDR1 and CDR2 from the germline V gene are LGHNA and YNFKEQ. In the authors' workflow: Reference gene primer amplification yielded estimated nucleated cell counts. Repertoires were generated with immunoSEQ multiplex PCR, while TCRdb's copy carries only in-frame clones and drops some. D and trimming were read from the DNA, whereas the V and J calls and clone size are those reported in that table. The table includes 200,000 to 250,000 clones, approximately 80% detected once. J is TRBJ2-1 and V is TRBV4-2; 9 bases map to TRBD2. The receptor comes from an elderly woman with active or convalescent COVID-19. The sequenced sample consisted of peripheral blood. The CDR3 DNA sequence: TGTGCCAGCAGCCAAGATGGGGTTAGCGGGGGTATTCTCAATGAGCAGTTCTTC. Its protein is CASSQDGVSGGILNEQFF.